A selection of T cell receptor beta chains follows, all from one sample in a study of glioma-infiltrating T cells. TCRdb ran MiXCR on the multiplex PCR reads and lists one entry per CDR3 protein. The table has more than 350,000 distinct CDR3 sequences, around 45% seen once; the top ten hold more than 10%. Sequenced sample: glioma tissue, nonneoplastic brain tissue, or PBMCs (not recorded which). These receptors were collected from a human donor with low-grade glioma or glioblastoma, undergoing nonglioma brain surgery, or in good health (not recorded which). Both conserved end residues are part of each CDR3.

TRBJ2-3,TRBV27,CASSTASGHTDTQYF
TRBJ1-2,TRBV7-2,CASSLVGSDYGYTF
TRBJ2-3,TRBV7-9,CASSKGALTDTQYF
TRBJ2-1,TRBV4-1,CASSPRSRDEQFF
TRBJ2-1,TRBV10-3,CAISEWTGSYNEQFF
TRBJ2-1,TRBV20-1,CSAKDTARNEQFF
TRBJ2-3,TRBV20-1,CSARDRGQSTDTQYF
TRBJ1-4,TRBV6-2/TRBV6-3,CASSFPDRGNEKLFF
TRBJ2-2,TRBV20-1,CNATPPGLGGELFF
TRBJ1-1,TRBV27,CASSLSPYTEASF
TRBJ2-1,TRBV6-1,CASSPLGDTYNEQFF
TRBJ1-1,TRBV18,CASAGQDTEAFF
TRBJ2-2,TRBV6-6,CASSYSIGLAGVDGELFF
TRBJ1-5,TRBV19,CASSMGSNQPQHF
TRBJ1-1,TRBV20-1,CSARRMGGRGTEAFF
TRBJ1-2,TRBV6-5,CASSYSGAAYGCTF
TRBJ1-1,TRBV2,CASSQRQGGFTEAFF
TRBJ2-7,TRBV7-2,CASSLRTSYEQYF
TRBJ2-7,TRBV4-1,CASSLNTDRKVSYEQYF
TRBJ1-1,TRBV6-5,CASSHRSAGRGFF
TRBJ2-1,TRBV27,CASSLGAGVGYEQFF
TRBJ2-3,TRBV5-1,CASSLERLDTQYF
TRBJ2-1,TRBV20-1,CSARSTQGVSNEQFF
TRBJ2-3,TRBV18,CASSSRLAVTDTQYF
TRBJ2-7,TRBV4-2,CASSQDPPGETSGSYEQYF
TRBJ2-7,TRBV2,CASRGLAGFSPDYEQYF
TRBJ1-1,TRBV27,CASRFRGGNTEAFF
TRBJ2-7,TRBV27,CASSHGTGAYEQYF
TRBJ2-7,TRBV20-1,CSAWGDRGHTYEQYF
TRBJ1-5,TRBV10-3,CAISAGQGGSQPQHF
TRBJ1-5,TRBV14,CASSQTGQPQHF
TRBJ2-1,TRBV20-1,CSANDERGYNEQFF
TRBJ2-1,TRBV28,CASRDRPGRLAGHNEQFF
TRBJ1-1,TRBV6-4,CASSAGQTTEAFF
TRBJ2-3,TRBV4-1,CASSQPAIVAGWADTQYF
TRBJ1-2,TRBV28,CASSLFPTGKVVGYTF
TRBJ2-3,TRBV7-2,CASSTGTSGSTDTQYF
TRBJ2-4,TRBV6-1,CASRVTTLRGTKNIQYF
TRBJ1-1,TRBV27,CASSYDRKGASSTEAFF
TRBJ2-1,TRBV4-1,CASSQGYLYEQFF
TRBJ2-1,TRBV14,CASSQDGGLAGVGGEQFF
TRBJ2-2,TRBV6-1,CASRSREVGELLF
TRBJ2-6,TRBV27,CASADGANVLTF
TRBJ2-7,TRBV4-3,CASSNRDRPEQYF
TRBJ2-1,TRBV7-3,CASSLYGGNYNEQFF
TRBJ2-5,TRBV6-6,CANSLPSPLQETQYF
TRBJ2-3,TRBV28,CASSSPSVGDGGTDTQYF
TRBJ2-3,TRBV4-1,CASSQAQVIGGSTDTQYF